This T cell receptor beta chain is drawn from a study of T cell changes during pregnancy in multiple sclerosis. V was clipped by 7 bases and J by 1 base; unmatched bases: 9. There are 16 residues in the CDR3. Germline V gives CDR1 PRHDT, CDR2 FYEKMQ (reference sequence). Sequencing used immunoSEQ multiplex PCR; TCRdb keeps in-frame clones, though not all of them. This table holds tens of thousands of clones, 93% found once. The material sequenced was CD8+ T cells from peripheral blood mononuclear cells, taken after pregnancy. The chain has TRBV13 and TRBJ2-2, with 7 bases identical to TRBD2. This receptor was obtained from a female donor with multiple sclerosis, enrolled in a pregnancy study. CDR3 protein: CASTPETGGNTGELFF. DNA of the CDR3: TGTGCCAGCACCCCCGAAACGGGAGGGAACACCGGGGAGCTGTTTTTT.